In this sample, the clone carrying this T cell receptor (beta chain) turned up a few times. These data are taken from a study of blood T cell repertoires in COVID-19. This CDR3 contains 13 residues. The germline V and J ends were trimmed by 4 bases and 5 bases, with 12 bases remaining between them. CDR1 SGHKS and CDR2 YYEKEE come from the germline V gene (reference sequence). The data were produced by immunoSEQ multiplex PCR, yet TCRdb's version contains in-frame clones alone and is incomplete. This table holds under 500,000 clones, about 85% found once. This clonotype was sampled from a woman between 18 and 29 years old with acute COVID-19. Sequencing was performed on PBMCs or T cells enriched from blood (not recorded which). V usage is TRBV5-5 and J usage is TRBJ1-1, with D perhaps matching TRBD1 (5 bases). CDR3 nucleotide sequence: TGTGCCAGCAGCCCTTACGGGGGGACTGAAGCTTTCTTT. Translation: CASSPYGGTEAFF.